The 15 T cell receptor beta chains presented below share a single source sample, sequenced in a study of T cells in tuberculosis. Time point defined: new active TB diagnosis, blood taken before or within 7 days of starting treatment. Some clones are missing from TCRdb's copy, which holds only in-frame ones; the method was immunoSEQ multiplex PCR. The repertoire consists of about 33,000 clones, with about 90% occurring once and the leading ten covering about 5.3%. Sequenced material: PBMCs, taken at tuberculosis diagnosis. All receptors derive from an adult with tuberculosis.

The rearrangement links TRBV7-2 to TRBJ1-5; 7 bases fit TRBD1. This CDR3 has 15 residues. V shed 6 bases, J shed 2 bases, and the junction held 7 bases outside the gene matches. Germline values: CDR1 SGHTA, CDR2 FQGNSA. The DNA for the CDR3 is TGTGCCAGCAGTTCTCAGGGGGGTGGCAATCAGCCCCAGCATTTT. It encodes CASSSQGGGNQPQHF.

The chain uses TRBV5-1 and TRBJ2-7; weak D call: TRBD1 (5 bases). Per the germline V gene, CDR1 is SGHRS and CDR2 is YFSETQ. V was trimmed by 6 bases and J by 2 bases, leaving 15 bases between them. This CDR3 region has 14 residues. The CDR3 DNA sequence: TGCGCCAGCACCCAGGACACTACAACCTACGAGCAGTACTTC. This gives the protein CASTQDTTTYEQYF.

This rearrangement joins TRBV7-8 to TRBJ1-1, with 8 positions matching TRBD1. This CDR3 is built from 14 residues. The germline CDR1 and CDR2 sequences are SGHVS and FQNEAQ. V shed 3 bases and J 3 bases; nucleotides not matched to a gene: 3. For the CDR3, the DNA is TGTGCCAGCAGCTTCAGGGGGCTTGACACTGAAGCTTTCTTT. This codes for CASSFRGLDTEAFF.

The V gene is TRBV5-1, the J gene TRBJ1-1; D call uncertain. CDR1 and CDR2 from the germline V gene are SGHRS and YFSETQ. CDR3 size: 14 residues. V was shortened by 1 base and J by 1 base, with 8 bases between the two germline ends. The CDR3 loop is CASSLWAENTEAFF. CDR3 bases: TGCGCCAGCAGCTTGTGGGCAGAGAACACTGAAGCTTTCTTT.

This chain connects TRBV28 to TRBJ1-2; D ambiguous. V shed 6 bases and J shed 0 bases, with 14 bases lying between them. In germline, CDR1 is MDHEN, CDR2 SYDVKM. The CDR3 contains 15 residues. CDR3 residues: CASSLLLSANYGYTF. The CDR3 region has the DNA TGTGCCAGCAGCCTCCTACTGTCCGCTAACTATGGCTACACCTTC.

The chain couples TRBV6-6 to TRBJ1-1; no reliable D call. Germline loops: CDR1 MNHNY, CDR2 SVGAGI (reference sequence). The CDR3 length is 14 residues. The V gene lost 8 bases and the J gene lost 2 bases, with 15 bases spanning the gap. The CDR3 here is CASLYPGGNTEAFF. CDR3 DNA sequence: TGTGCCAGCCTGTATCCTGGAGGTAACACTGAAGCTTTCTTT.

The chain uses TRBV6-4 and TRBJ2-1; 9 bases align to TRBD1. The CDR3 sequence is 14 residues long. Germline-derived CDR1 and CDR2 are MRHNA and SNTAGT. With 3 bases clipped from V and 8 bases from J, the junction kept 5 bases outside the gene matches. The CDR3 DNA is TGTGCCAGCAGTGAAGGACAGGGGAGCGATGAGCAGTTCTTC. Encoded protein: CASSEGQGSDEQFF.

The V gene is TRBV6-5, the J gene TRBJ2-7; the D is unclear. Trimming removed 2 bases at V and 4 bases at J, with 15 bases between. CDR3 length: 15 amino acids. The germline V gene encodes CDR1 MNHEY and CDR2 SVGAGI. The CDR3 DNA follows: TGTGCCAGCAGTTACCGCGACGGGTCTAGATACGAGCAGTACTTC. Protein: CASSYRDGSRYEQYF.

The rearrangement joins TRBV4-1 to TRBJ2-7; 8 bases fit TRBD1. The CDR3 extends over 17 amino acids. Germline values: CDR1 MGHRA, CDR2 YSYEKL. V lost 4 bases, J lost 4 bases, and 15 bases stayed unmatched. CDR3 in amino acids: CASSLTQGGLAGYEQYF. The DNA of the CDR3 is TGCGCCAGCAGCCTTACACAGGGGGGACTCGCCGGGTACGAGCAGTACTTC.

This chain connects TRBV10-1 to TRBJ2-2, with 10 bases aligning to TRBD1. Germline V gene data show CDR1 as WNHNN and CDR2 as SYGVQD (reference sequence). V trimming: 10 bases; J trimming: 3 bases; junction bases outside the gene matches: 8. The CDR3 spans 15 residues. The CDR3 is CATLPGQGYTGELFF. CDR3 nucleotides: TGCGCCACCCTGCCGGGACAGGGGTACACCGGGGAGCTGTTTTTT.

The CDR3, as DNA: TGTGCCAGCAGCGCCTTGGCGGCCTCCTACAATGAGCAGTTCTTC. The encoded protein is CASSALAASYNEQFF. The chain employs TRBV9 and TRBJ2-1, with D unresolved. CDR1 is SGDLS, CDR2 YYNGEE, per germline. V was pared by 3 bases and J by 0 bases, with 10 bases between. The CDR3 has 15 residues.

This clone was recorded once. The V call is TRBV7-2, the J call TRBJ1-5; 7 bases agree with TRBD1. The CDR3 has 16 amino acids. The germline gives CDR1 SGHTA, CDR2 FQGNSA. The V segment lost 5 bases and the J segment 3 bases; nucleotides outside the gene matches: 10. CDR3 sequence (DNA): TGTGCCAGCAGCCCAGAACACAGGGGCTTCAATCAGCCCCAGCATTTT. It translates to CASSPEHRGFNQPQHF.

V gene TRBV28 combines with J gene TRBJ2-7; D possibly corresponds to TRBD2 (6 bases). Trimming removed 6 bases from V and 7 bases from J, with 13 bases in between. In germline, CDR1 is MDHEN, CDR2 SYDVKM. The CDR3 covers 12 residues. The CDR3 sequence: CASRRPAGEQYF. DNA for the CDR3: TGTGCCAGCAGGAGACCGGCGGGAGAGCAGTACTTC.

The chain has TRBV7-2 and TRBJ2-1, with 7 bases identical to TRBD1. CDR1 and CDR2 from the germline V gene are SGHTA and FQGNSA. The CDR3 is 15 residues long. V lost 5 bases, J lost 3 bases, and 7 bases stayed unmatched. In DNA, the CDR3 is TGTGCCAGCAGCCCAACTACAGGGGTCTACAATGAGCAGTTCTTC. Translating it yields CASSPTTGVYNEQFF.

The chain employs TRBV5-1 and TRBJ2-7; 7 bases fit TRBD1. V shed 0 bases, J shed 6 bases, and the junction held 6 bases outside the gene matches. The CDR3 contains 14 residues. Germline V lookup: CDR1 SGHRS, CDR2 YFSETQ. The CDR3 region is CASSLGAGGSEQYF. The CDR3 region has the DNA TGCGCCAGCAGCTTGGGGGCAGGGGGAAGCGAGCAGTACTTC.